A selection of T cell receptor beta chains follows, all from one sample in a study of blood T cell repertoires in COVID-19. The table came from immunoSEQ multiplex PCR; TCRdb's copy has only in-frame clones and leaves some out. Here the sample spans 150,000 to 200,000 clones, around 79% being singletons. Sequencing input: PBMCs or T cells enriched from blood (not recorded which). The receptors derive from a man aged 50-59 years who had recovered from COVID-19. Both conserved end residues are part of each CDR3. D genes are given only for firm matches. A clone size is listed for some rows: how often the clone was seen (once, few, many), or a class if it is expanded.

TRBJ1-3 TRBV30 TRBD1 . 14 CACGQGSSGNTIYF TGTGCCTGTGGACAGGGGAGCTCTGGAAACACCATATATTTT
TRBJ2-7 TRBV7-9 TRBD1 . 16 CASSLGGQGASYEQYF TGTGCCAGCAGCTTGGGGGGACAGGGGGCCTCCTACGAGCAGTACTTC
TRBJ2-3 TRBV24-1 TRBD1 . 15 CATSDPGQGTDTQYF TGTGCCACCAGTGACCCCGGACAGGGTACAGATACGCAGTATTTT
TRBJ2-5 TRBV7-9 . . 16 CASSSRPTPGNETQYF TGTGCCAGCAGCTCTAGACCCACCCCGGGGAATGAGACCCAGTACTTC
TRBJ1-6 TRBV25-1 . few 13 CASSVGGEAPLHF TGTGCCAGCAGTGTTGGAGGGGAGGCACCCCTCCACTTT
TRBJ1-5 TRBV19 TRBD1 . 15 CASSKRTGLGQPQHF TGTGCCAGTAGTAAAAGGACAGGGTTGGGTCAGCCCCAGCATTTT
TRBJ2-5 TRBV5-1 . once 16 CASGVSRVSGSETQYF TGCGCCAGCGGGGTCTCCCGCGTTTCGGGGTCAGAGACCCAGTACTTC
TRBJ2-5 TRBV7-2 TRBD1 few 17 CASSLAMGQDGRETQYF TGTGCCAGCAGCTTGGCCATGGGACAGGACGGTCGAGAGACCCAGTACTTC
TRBJ1-6 TRBV2 . . 14 CASSARGAESPLHF TGTGCCAGCAGTGCCCGGGGGGCGGAATCACCCCTCCACTTT
TRBJ1-4 TRBV9 . . 15 CASSVGGHLNEKLFF TGTGCCAGCAGCGTAGGGGGACACCTTAATGAAAAACTGTTTTTT
TRBJ1-3 TRBV27 . . 15 CASSQGGRPGNTIYF TGTGCCAGCAGTCAGGGAGGGAGGCCTGGAAACACCATATATTTT
TRBJ2-3 TRBV5-1 TRBD2 . 16 CASSLTSVPSTDTQYF TGCGCCAGCAGCTTGACTAGCGTTCCTAGCACAGATACGCAGTATTTT
TRBJ2-7 TRBV27 . . 14 CASSLRRSSYEQYF TGTGCCAGCAGTTTACGGCGGTCATCCTACGAGCAGTACTTC
TRBJ2-7 TRBV19 . . 13 CASRAGLGYEQYF TGTGCCAGTAGGGCCGGACTCGGGTACGAGCAGTACTTC
TRBJ1-4 TRBV7-8 TRBD1 . 15 CASSFSTGPNEKLFF TGTGCCAGCAGCTTCTCGACAGGGCCAAATGAAAAACTGTTTTTT
TRBJ2-2 TRBV29-1 TRBD2 . 13 CSVEGGFTGELFF TGCAGCGTTGAGGGAGGGTTCACCGGGGAGCTGTTTTTT
TRBJ1-2 TRBV7-8 TRBD1 . 17 CASSFPTGQGLNYGYTF TGTGCCAGCAGCTTTCCCACGGGACAGGGACTTAACTATGGCTACACCTTC
TRBJ2-1 TRBV9 . . 15 CASSVGSVTYNEQFF TGTGCCAGCAGCGTAGGATCGGTTACCTACAATGAGCAGTTCTTC
TRBJ2-1 TRBV6-5 TRBD1 . 14 CASPRDRGYNEQFF TGTGCCAGCCCTCGGGACAGGGGCTACAATGAGCAGTTCTTC
TRBJ1-2 TRBV27 . once 14 CASSFYGDSSGYTF TGTGCCAGCAGCTTTTACGGGGACTCCAGTGGCTACACCTTC
TRBJ1-5 TRBV6-4 . few 13 CASSEKPNQPQHF TGTGCCAGCAGTGAGAAGCCCAATCAGCCCCAGCATTTT
TRBJ1-5 TRBV3-1/TRBV3-2 . . 13 CASSPSASQPQHF TGTGCCAGCAGCCCCTCCGCGTCTCAGCCCCAGCATTTT
TRBJ1-6 TRBV19 TRBD1 . 15 CASTSRGQGNSPLHF TGTGCCAGTACCAGCCGGGGACAGGGGAATTCACCCCTCCACTTT
TRBJ1-2 TRBV7-9 . . 16 CASTITRLVSAYGYTF TGTGCCAGCACCATAACTCGTTTGGTTTCTGCCTATGGCTACACCTTC
TRBJ2-5 TRBV2 . once 13 CASSKGQLETQYF TGTGCCAGCAGTAAAGGGCAGTTAGAGACCCAGTACTTC
TRBJ2-3 TRBV5-4 TRBD2 few 17 CASSLGLAGGPGSTQYF TGTGCCAGCAGCTTGGGTCTAGCGGGTGGGCCCGGCTCTACGCAGTATTTT
TRBJ2-3 TRBV19 TRBD1 . 15 CASSRLGQGTDTQYF TGTGCCAGTAGTAGGTTGGGACAGGGGACAGATACGCAGTATTTT